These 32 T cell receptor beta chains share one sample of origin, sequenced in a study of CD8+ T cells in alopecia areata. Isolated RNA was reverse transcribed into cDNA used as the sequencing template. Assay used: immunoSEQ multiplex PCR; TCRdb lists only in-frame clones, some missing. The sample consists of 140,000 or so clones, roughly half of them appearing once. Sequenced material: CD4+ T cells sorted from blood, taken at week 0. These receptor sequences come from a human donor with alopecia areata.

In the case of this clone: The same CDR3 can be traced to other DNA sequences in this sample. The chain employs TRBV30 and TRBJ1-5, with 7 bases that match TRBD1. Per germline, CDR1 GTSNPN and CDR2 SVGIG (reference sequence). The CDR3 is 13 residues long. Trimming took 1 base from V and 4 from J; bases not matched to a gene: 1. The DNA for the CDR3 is TGTGCCTGGAGTGGACAGGGTAATCAGCCCCAGCATTTT. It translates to CAWSGQGNQPQHF.

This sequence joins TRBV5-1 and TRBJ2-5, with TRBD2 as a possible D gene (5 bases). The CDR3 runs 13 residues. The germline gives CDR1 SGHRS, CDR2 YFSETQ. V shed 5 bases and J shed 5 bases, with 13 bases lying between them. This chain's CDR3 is CASSPGVEETQYF. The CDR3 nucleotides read TGCGCCAGCAGTCCCGGGGTGGAGGAGACCCAGTACTTC.

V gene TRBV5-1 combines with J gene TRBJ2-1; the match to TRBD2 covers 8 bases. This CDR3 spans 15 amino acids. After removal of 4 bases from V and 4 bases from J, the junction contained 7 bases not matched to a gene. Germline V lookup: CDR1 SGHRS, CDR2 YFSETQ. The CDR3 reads CASSTDGTSYNEQFF. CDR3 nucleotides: TGCGCCAGCAGCACTGACGGGACTAGTTACAATGAGCAGTTCTTC.

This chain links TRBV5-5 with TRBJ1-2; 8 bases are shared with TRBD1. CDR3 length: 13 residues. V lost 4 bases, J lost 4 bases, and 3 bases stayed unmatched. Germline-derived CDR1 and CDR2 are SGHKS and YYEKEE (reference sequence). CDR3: CASSAGQVYGYTF. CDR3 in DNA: TGTGCCAGCAGCGCGGGACAGGTCTATGGCTACACCTTC.

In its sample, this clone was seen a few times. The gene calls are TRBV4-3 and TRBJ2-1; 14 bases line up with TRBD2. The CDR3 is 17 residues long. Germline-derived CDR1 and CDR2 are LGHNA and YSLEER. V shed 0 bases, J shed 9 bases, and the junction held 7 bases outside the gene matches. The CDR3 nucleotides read TGCGCCAGCAGCCAAGAAGGCGGGACTAGCGGGAGAGGTGAGCAGTTCTTC. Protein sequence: CASSQEGGTSGRGEQFF.

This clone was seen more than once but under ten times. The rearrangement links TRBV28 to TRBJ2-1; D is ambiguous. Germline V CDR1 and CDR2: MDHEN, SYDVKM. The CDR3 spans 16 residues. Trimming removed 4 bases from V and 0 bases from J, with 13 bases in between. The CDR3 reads CASSSKQWISYNEQFF. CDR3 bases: TGTGCCAGCAGTTCTAAGCAGTGGATCTCCTACAATGAGCAGTTCTTC.

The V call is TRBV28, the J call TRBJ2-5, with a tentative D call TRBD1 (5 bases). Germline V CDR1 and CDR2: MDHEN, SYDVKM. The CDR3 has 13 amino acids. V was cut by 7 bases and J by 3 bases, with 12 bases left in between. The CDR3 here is CASMSGLKETQYF. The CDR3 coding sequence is TGTGCCAGCATGTCAGGGCTGAAAGAGACCCAGTACTTC.

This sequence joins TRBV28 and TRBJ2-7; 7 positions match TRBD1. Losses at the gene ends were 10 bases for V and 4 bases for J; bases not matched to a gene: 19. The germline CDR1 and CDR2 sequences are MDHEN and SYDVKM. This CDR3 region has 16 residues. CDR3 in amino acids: CATSAPAGRGSYEQYF. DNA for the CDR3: TGTGCCACCTCAGCCCCGGCGGGCAGGGGGAGTTACGAGCAGTACTTC.

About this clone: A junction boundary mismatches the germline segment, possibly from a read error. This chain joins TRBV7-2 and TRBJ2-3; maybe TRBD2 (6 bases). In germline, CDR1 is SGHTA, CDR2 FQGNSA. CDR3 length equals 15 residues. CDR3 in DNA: TGTGCCAGCCGCTTACGGGAGCTCAGCCCAGATACGCAGTATTTT. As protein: CASRLRELSPDTQYF.

CDR3 residues: CASSLDSFQETQYF. For the CDR3, the DNA is TGTGCCAGCAGCTTAGACAGCTTCCAAGAGACCCAGTACTTC. The rearrangement uses TRBV7-3 and TRBJ2-5; D is possibly TRBD1 (5 bases). This CDR3 comprises 14 residues. Germline V gene sequence: CDR1 SGHTA, CDR2 FQGTGA. Trimming cost V 2 bases and J 1 base, with 8 bases left between them.

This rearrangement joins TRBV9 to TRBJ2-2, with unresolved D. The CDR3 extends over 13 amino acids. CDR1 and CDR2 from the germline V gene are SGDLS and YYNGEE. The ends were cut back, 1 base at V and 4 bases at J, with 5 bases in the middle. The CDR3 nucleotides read TGTGCCAGCAGCGTACTAGGCACCGGGGAGCTGTTTTTT. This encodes CASSVLGTGELFF.

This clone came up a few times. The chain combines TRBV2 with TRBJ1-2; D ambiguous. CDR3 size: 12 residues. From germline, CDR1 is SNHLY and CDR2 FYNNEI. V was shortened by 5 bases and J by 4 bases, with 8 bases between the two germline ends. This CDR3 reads CASSRQTYGYTF. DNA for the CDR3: TGTGCCAGCAGTCGACAAACCTATGGCTACACCTTC.

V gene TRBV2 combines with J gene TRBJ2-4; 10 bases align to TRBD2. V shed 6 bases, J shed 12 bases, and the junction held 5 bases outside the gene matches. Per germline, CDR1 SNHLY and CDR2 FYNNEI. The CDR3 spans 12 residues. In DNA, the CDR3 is TGTGCCAGCAGGGAAACTAGCGGGAATCAGTACTTC. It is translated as CASRETSGNQYF.

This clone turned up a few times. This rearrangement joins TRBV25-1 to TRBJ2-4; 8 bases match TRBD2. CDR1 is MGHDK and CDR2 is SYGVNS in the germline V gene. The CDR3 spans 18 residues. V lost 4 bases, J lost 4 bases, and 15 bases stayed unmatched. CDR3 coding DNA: TGTGCCAGCAGTGGATTACTAGCGACCGGGGGGGAGAAAAACATTCAGTACTTC. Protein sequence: CASSGLLATGGEKNIQYF.

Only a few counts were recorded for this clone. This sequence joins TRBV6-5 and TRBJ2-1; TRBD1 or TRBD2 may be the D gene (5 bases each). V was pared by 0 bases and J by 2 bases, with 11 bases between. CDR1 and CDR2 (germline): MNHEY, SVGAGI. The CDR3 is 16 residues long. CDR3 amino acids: CASSYSQGDTYNEQFF. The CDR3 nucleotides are TGTGCCAGCAGTTACTCTCAGGGAGACACCTACAATGAGCAGTTCTTC.

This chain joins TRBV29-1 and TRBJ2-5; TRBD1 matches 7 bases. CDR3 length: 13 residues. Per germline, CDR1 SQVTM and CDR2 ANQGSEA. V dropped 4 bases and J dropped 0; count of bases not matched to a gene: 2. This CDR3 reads CSVGQGDQETQYF. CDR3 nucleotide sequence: TGCAGCGTTGGACAGGGTGACCAAGAGACCCAGTACTTC. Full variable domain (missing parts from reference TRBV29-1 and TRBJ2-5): SAVISQKPSRDICQRGTSLTIQCQVDSQVTMMFWYRQQPGQSLTLIATANQGSEATYESGFVIDKFPISRPNLTFSTLTVSNMSPEDSSIYLCSVGQGDQETQYFGPGTRLLVL.

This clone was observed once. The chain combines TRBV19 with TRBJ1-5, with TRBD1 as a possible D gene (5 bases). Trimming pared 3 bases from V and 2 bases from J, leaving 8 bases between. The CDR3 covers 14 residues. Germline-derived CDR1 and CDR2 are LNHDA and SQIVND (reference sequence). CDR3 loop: CASSMGQGNQPQHF. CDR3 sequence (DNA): TGTGCCAGTAGTATGGGGCAGGGCAATCAGCCCCAGCATTTT.

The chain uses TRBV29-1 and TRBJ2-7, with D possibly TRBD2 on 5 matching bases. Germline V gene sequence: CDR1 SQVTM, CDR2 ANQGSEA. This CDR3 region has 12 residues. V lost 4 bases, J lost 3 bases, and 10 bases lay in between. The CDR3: CSVGGDHYEQYF. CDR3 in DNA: TGCAGCGTTGGGGGAGACCACTACGAGCAGTACTTC.

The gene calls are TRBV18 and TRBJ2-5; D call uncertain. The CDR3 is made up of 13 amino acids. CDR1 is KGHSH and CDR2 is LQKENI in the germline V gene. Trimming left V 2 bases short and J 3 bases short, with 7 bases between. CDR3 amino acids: CASSPVVKETQYF. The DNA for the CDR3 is TGTGCCAGCTCACCAGTCGTGAAAGAGACCCAGTACTTC.

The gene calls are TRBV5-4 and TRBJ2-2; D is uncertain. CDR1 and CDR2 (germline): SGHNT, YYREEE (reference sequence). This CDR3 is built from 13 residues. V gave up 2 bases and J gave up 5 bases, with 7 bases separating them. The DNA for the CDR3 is TGTGCCAGCAGCTTAGCAGCGACCGGGGAGCTGTTTTTT. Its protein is CASSLAATGELFF.

CDR3 bases: TGTGCCAGCACCAGAACAGACCGAGCCCTCCGGGATACGCAGTATTTT. Its translation is CASTRTDRALRDTQYF. V and J are TRBV6-6 and TRBJ2-3, with D uncertain. Trimming removed 7 bases at V and 6 bases at J, with 23 bases between. Germline values: CDR1 MNHNY, CDR2 SVGAGI (reference sequence). The CDR3 is 16 residues long.

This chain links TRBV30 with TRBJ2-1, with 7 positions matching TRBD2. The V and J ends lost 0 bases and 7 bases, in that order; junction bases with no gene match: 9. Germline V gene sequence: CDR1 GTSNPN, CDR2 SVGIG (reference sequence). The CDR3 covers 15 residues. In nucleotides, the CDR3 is TGTGCCTGGAGTGTAAAGGTAGTAGCGGGTAATGAGCAGTTCTTC. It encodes CAWSVKVVAGNEQFF.

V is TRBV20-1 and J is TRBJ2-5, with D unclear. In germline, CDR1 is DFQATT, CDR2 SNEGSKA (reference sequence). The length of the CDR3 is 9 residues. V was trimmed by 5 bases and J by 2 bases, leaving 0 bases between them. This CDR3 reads CSAQETQYF. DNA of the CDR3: TGCAGTGCTCAAGAGACCCAGTACTTC.

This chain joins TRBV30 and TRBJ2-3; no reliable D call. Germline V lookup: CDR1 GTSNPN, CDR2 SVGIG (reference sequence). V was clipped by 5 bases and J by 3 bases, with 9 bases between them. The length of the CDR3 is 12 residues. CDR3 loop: CAWDPGTDTQYF. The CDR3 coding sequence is TGTGCCTGGGACCCTGGAACAGATACGCAGTATTTT. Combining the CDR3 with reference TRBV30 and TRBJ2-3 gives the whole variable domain SQTIHQWPATLVQPVGSPLSLECTVEGTSNPNLYWYRQAAGRGLQLLFYSVGIGQISSEVPQNLSASRPQDRQFILSSKKLLLSDSGFYLCAWDPGTDTQYFGPGTRLTVL.

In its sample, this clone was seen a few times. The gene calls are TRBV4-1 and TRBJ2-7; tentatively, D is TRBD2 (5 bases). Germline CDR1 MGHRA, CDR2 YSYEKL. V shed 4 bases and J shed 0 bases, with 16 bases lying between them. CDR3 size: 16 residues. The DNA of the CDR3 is TGCGCCAGCAGCCGGACTTGGACGGGGTACTCCTACGAGCAGTACTTC. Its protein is CASSRTWTGYSYEQYF.

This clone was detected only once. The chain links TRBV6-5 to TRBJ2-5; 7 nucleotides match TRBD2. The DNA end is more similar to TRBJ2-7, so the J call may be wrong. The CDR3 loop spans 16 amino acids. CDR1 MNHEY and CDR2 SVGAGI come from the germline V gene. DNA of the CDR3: TGTGCCAGCAGTTACTCGATTCTAGCGGCGATGGACGAGCAGTACTTC. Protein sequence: CASSYSILAAMDEQYF.

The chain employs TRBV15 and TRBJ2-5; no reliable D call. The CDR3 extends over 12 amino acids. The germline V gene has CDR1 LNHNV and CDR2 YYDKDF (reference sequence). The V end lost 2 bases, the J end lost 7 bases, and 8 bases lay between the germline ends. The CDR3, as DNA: TGTGCCACCAGCAGAACTAAGTCGACCCAGTACTTC. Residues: CATSRTKSTQYF.

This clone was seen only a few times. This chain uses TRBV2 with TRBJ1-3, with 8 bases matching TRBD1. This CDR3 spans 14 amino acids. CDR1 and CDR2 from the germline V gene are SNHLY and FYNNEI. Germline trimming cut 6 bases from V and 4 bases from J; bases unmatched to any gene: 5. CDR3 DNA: TGTGCCAGCAGAACCGGACAGGGAGGAAACACCATATATTTT. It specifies CASRTGQGGNTIYF. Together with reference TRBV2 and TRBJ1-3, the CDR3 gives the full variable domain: EPEVTQTPSHQVTQMGQEVILRCVPISNHLYFYWYRQILGQKVEFLVSFYNNEISEKSEIFDDQFSVERPDGSNFTLKIRSTKLEDSAMYFCASRTGQGGNTIYFGEGSWLTVV.

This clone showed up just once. The CDR3: CSARIGPPQYF. CDR3 coding DNA: TGCAGTGCTAGGATTGGGCCGCCCCAGTACTTC. This chain joins TRBV20-1 and TRBJ2-5, with no clear D. The CDR3 totals 11 residues. Germline CDR1 and CDR2: DFQATT and SNEGSKA (reference sequence). The ends were cut back, 3 bases at V and 9 bases at J, with 11 bases in the middle.

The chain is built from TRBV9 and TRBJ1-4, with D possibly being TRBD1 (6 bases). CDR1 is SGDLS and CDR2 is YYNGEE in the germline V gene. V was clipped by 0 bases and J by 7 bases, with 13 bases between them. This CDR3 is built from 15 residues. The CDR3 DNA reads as TGTGCCAGCAGCGTAGAGACAGGCCCAGGTGAAAAACTGTTTTTT. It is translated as CASSVETGPGEKLFF.

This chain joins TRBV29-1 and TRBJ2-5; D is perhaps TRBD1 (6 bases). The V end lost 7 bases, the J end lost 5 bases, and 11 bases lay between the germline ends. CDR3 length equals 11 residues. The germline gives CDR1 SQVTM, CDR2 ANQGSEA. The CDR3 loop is CSEERGETQYF. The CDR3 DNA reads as TGCAGCGAGGAGAGGGGGGAGACCCAGTACTTC.

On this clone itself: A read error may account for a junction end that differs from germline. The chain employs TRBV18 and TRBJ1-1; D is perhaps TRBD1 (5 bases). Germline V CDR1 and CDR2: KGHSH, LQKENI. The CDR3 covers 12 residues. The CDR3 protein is CASIEGNTKAFF. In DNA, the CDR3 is TGTGCCAGTATCGAGGGGAACACTAAAGCTTTCTTT.